This T cell receptor beta chain was obtained from a study of regulatory T cells in long-lasting Graves disease. Time point denoted: newly diagnosed GD, antithyroid drugs for less than 3 months. There was RNA extracted from PBMCs, and the TCR library was made from it. Building of the TCR beta libraries involved iRepertoire HTBI primers and Arm-PCR of CDR3 regions. TCRdb processed the multiplex PCR reads anew with MiXCR; each CDR3 protein has one entry. Seen here are under 300,000 distinct CDR3 sequences, around 16% observed once, and the top ten hold about 20%. The CDR3 has 20 residues. The germline CDR1 and CDR2 sequences are MDHEN and SYDVKM. The ends lost 7 bases at V and 5 bases at J; junction bases unmatched: 21.

V is TRBV28 and J is TRBJ2-1, with TRBD2 identical over 12 bases. The receptor's source is a female donor with Graves disease. Source: peripheral blood mononuclear cells (PBMCs), taken at new diagnosis, from a patient treated with antithyroid drugs. CDR3 sequence reads: CASTSGRAGGGLAKNNEQFF. The CDR3 DNA reads as TGTGCCAGCACTAGCGGGAGGGCAGGGGGGGGACTAGCGAAAAACAATGAGCAGTTCTTC.